These 6 T cell receptor beta chains originate from one sample sequenced in a study of T cell changes during pregnancy in multiple sclerosis. The repertoire was sequenced with immunoSEQ multiplex PCR; TCRdb's copy has only in-frame clones and lacks some. Found here are fewer than 140,000 clones, about 90% of them singletons; the top ten hold 1.6%. The input for sequencing was peripheral blood, taken before pregnancy. These receptors came from a female donor with multiple sclerosis, enrolled in a pregnancy study.

This clone was detected once. The chain has TRBV28 and TRBJ1-1, with 7 bases identical to TRBD1. Germline V gene sequence: CDR1 MDHEN, CDR2 SYDVKM. The CDR3 loop spans 14 amino acids. The trim removed 6 bases at V and 1 base at J, leaving 5 bases unmatched. In DNA, the CDR3 is TGTGCCAGCAGACCCGGGACAGCGAACACTGAAGCTTTCTTT. Protein product: CASRPGTANTEAFF.

J is TRBJ1-3 and V is TRBV9; weak D call: TRBD1 (6 bases). V was cut by 3 bases and J by 0 bases, with 7 bases left in between. CDR1 SGDLS and CDR2 YYNGEE come from the germline V gene. The CDR3 totals 14 residues. CDR3 in amino acids: CASSGTVSGNTIYF. CDR3 DNA sequence: TGTGCCAGCAGCGGGACAGTCTCTGGAAACACCATATATTTT.

The V and J genes are TRBV19 and TRBJ2-1, with a possible D match to TRBD1 (5 bases). Germline CDR1 and CDR2: LNHDA and SQIVND (reference sequence). The CDR3 spans 17 residues. Trimming pared 4 bases from V and 4 bases from J, leaving 20 bases between. The CDR3 region has the DNA TGTGCCAGTAGTACCGTGGGCAGGGCGAATCTATACAATGAGCAGTTCTTC. This sequence encodes CASSTVGRANLYNEQFF. The variable domain in full, completed from reference TRBV19 and TRBJ2-1, reads DGGITQSPKYLFRKEGQNVTLSCEQNLNHDAMYWYRQDPGQGLRLIYYSQIVNDFQKGDIAEGYSVSREKKESFPLTVTSAQKNPTAFYLCASSTVGRANLYNEQFFGPGTRLTVL.

This chain joins TRBV11-2 and TRBJ2-1, with TRBD2 matching 9 bases. The CDR3 is 13 residues long. The V gene's germline CDR1 is SGHAT and CDR2 FQNNGV. Losses at the gene ends were 4 bases for V and 9 bases for J; bases not matched to a gene: 4. The CDR3 DNA sequence: TGTGCCAGCAGCTCGTATAGCGGGGGTGAGCAGTTCTTC. This gives the protein CASSSYSGGEQFF.

This chain uses TRBV9 with TRBJ2-3, with 7 bases fitting TRBD1. The CDR3 sequence is 18 residues long. The germline CDR1 and CDR2 sequences are SGDLS and YYNGEE. V gave up 0 bases and J gave up 3 bases; unmatched junction bases: 13. The CDR3 loop reads CASSVVGQPNAGTDTQYF. CDR3 coding DNA: TGTGCCAGCAGCGTAGTGGGACAGCCGAACGCTGGGACAGATACGCAGTATTTT.

The chain has TRBV11-2 and TRBJ2-7; TRBD2 aligns across 8 bases. The CDR3 totals 17 residues. Germline-derived CDR1 and CDR2 are SGHAT and FQNNGV. V lost 4 bases and J lost 6; bases outside the gene matches: 17. The CDR3 nucleotides read TGTGCCAGCAGCTCCCTGGTGGTGGGACTAGGGGCGGGCGAGCAGTACTTC. Amino acid sequence: CASSSLVVGLGAGEQYF.